The rows below give T cell receptor beta chains drawn from one sample of a study of T cell responses to AZD1222 COVID-19 vaccine. Profiling relied on immunoSEQ multiplex PCR, and the TCRdb table lists in-frame clones only, not all of them. This table holds tens of thousands of clones, roughly nine tenths found once. Sample: peripheral blood, taken on day 0 of AZD1222 vaccination. These receptors were obtained from an adult in good health. Both conserved end residues are part of each CDR3. A D gene is named only where the DNA matches it firmly. Not all rows give a size; the values are once, few, many and, for expanded clones, a class.

V	J	D	size	length	CDR3	DNA
TRBV5-6	TRBJ1-1	NA	NA	14	CASSPVEGNTEAFF	TGTGCCAGCAGCCCCGTGGAGGGGAACACTGAAGCTTTCTTT
TRBV7-3	TRBJ2-1	NA	NA	16	CASSLRRGRPSDEQFF	TGTGCCAGCAGCTTGAGGCGGGGAAGACCTTCCGATGAGCAGTTCTTC
TRBV5-8	TRBJ2-5	NA	NA	15	CASSPEWGPRETQYF	TGTGCCAGCAGCCCAGAGTGGGGACCCAGGGAGACCCAGTACTTC
TRBV6-1	TRBJ2-2	NA	few	16	CASSVRTLPGTGELFF	TGTGCCAGCAGTGTCCGGACTCTCCCGGGCACCGGGGAGCTGTTTTTT
TRBV12-5	TRBJ2-5	NA	NA	16	CASGLGARGDQETQYF	TGTGCTAGTGGTTTGGGTGCGCGGGGCGACCAAGAGACCCAGTACTTC
TRBV12-5	TRBJ1-2	TRBD1	NA	12	CASGYPTGPYTF	TGTGCTAGTGGTTACCCGACAGGGCCCTACACCTTC
TRBV18	TRBJ2-7	NA	NA	15	CASSPPSQVKGEQYF	TGTGCCAGCTCACCACCGTCTCAGGTAAAAGGGGAGCAGTACTTC
TRBV5-6	TRBJ2-5	TRBD1	NA	15	CASSPDRGLQETQYF	TGTGCCAGCAGCCCTGACAGGGGTCTACAAGAGACCCAGTACTTC
TRBV7-2	TRBJ2-7	TRBD1	NA	16	CASSLSTGQGFYEQYF	TGTGCCAGCAGCTTATCAACGGGACAGGGCTTCTACGAGCAGTACTTC
TRBV29-1	TRBJ2-5	TRBD2	NA	15	CSVELQGGMGETQYF	TGCAGCGTTGAACTCCAGGGAGGGATGGGGGAGACCCAGTACTTC
TRBV9	TRBJ1-1	NA	NA	13	CASSVVVGTEAFF	TGTGCCAGCAGCGTAGTGGTGGGCACTGAAGCTTTCTTT
TRBV7-6	TRBJ1-4	TRBD1	once	15	CASSLDRGPYEKLFF	TGTGCCAGCAGCTTAGACAGGGGACCCTATGAAAAACTGTTTTTT
TRBV5-4	TRBJ1-2	NA	NA	17	CASSLGPQAGGARGYTF	TGTGCCAGCAGCTTGGGCCCCCAGGCGGGGGGGGCTAGAGGCTACACCTTC
TRBV28	TRBJ1-2	TRBD1	NA	14	CAILPGTGKDGYTF	TGTGCCATCCTTCCCGGGACAGGGAAGGATGGCTACACCTTC
TRBV4-1	TRBJ2-7	TRBD2	once	15	CASSRLAGARYEQYF	TGCGCCAGCAGCCGCCTAGCGGGAGCTCGCTACGAGCAGTACTTC
TRBV2	TRBJ2-7	TRBD2	NA	15	CASSEGGLGLGEQYF	TGTGCCAGCAGTGAAGGTGGACTAGGCCTAGGGGAGCAGTACTTC
TRBV6-2/TRBV6-3	TRBJ2-5	NA	NA	12	CASSYDRGTQYF	TGTGCCAGCAGTTACGATAGGGGGACCCAGTACTTC
TRBV7-9	TRBJ1-1	NA	NA	14	CASSRGGANTEAFF	TGTGCCAGCAGCCGCGGGGGTGCGAACACTGAAGCTTTCTTT
TRBV5-1	TRBJ2-2	TRBD1	NA	14	CASSLEGATGELFF	TGCGCCAGCAGCTTGGAGGGGGCGACCGGGGAGCTGTTTTTT
TRBV7-2	TRBJ2-5	NA	NA	14	CASSGNVVQETQYF	TGTGCCAGCAGCGGAAACGTGGTTCAAGAGACCCAGTACTTC
TRBV5-1	TRBJ2-7	TRBD1	once	15	CASSFRDRGSYEQYF	TGCGCCAGCAGCTTCCGGGACAGGGGGAGCTACGAGCAGTACTTC
TRBV28	TRBJ2-7	NA	NA	14	CASSLEQATYEQYF	TGTGCCAGCAGTTTAGAACAGGCAACCTACGAGCAGTACTTC
TRBV27	TRBJ2-5	TRBD1	NA	15	CASSGTGAHQETQYF	TGTGCCAGCAGCGGGACAGGAGCACACCAAGAGACCCAGTACTTC
TRBV6-5	TRBJ1-2	NA	NA	14	CASSSNSGVYGYTF	TGTGCCAGCAGTTCCAACAGTGGGGTCTATGGCTACACCTTC
TRBV2	TRBJ2-2	NA	NA	12	CASSVVAGELFF	TGTGCCAGCAGTGTTGTGGCCGGGGAGCTGTTTTTT
TRBV7-8	TRBJ1-6	NA	NA	16	CASSLVVAGDSSPLHF	TGTGCCAGCAGCTTAGTGGTGGCGGGAGACAGTTCACCCCTCCACTTT